This T cell receptor (beta chain) was recovered during a study of blood T cell repertoires in COVID-19 (dated by TCRdb to 2020 to 2022). Study-level background: Samples covering the acute and convalescent phases of COVID-19 were provided by collaborators in the United States, Italy and Spain. The prospective study material was composed of cDNA or gDNA derived from T cells, B-cell-depleted T cells, or PBMCs. Deeply sampled blood TCRbeta repertoires from subjects exposed to, actively infected with, or recovered from COVID-19 were included in the dataset. The repertoires were made available in a free public database intended to serve as a resource for research on the immune response to SARS-CoV-2. Samples were obtained from the ongoing ImmuneRACE study (first 160 participants) and from approximately 1,200 subjects provided by 6 global collaborators. Nearly every sample came with metadata listing a de-identified subject ID, COVID-19 status, age in years and sex. HLA class I and class II types, where available, came from metadata supplied by the sample provider rather than from assay-based typing.

The full study reports these points: The quantity of clinical and demographic metadata differed by source and by participant and was supplied without curation.

Collaborating institutions collected whole blood in K2EDTA tubes following their own protocols. For TCRbeta analysis, collaborators shipped samples in one of three forms: frozen whole blood, isolated PBMCs, or DNA extracted from either of those sample types. From the germline V gene, CDR1 is MNHEY and CDR2 is SVGEGT. Including cysteine and phenylalanine, the CDR3 has 15 amino acids. Kept here is only the CDR3 DNA, which spans 45 bases and is read in frame from base 1. V and J are trimmed by 0 bases and 7 bases, and the gene matches miss 9 bases of the junction. TCRbeta CDR3 regions were amplified from genomic DNA using the immunoSEQ Assay, a bias-controlled multiplex PCR. The authors' pipeline ran thus. The number of nucleated cells in each sample was estimated from the amplification of reference gene primers within the assay. Sequence reads were collapsed and filtered to measure the absolute abundance of every unique TCRbeta CDR3 rearrangement. For each sample, productive Simpson clonality was calculated as the square root of Simpson's diversity index over productive rearrangements. TCRdb mirrors the immuneACCESS table, restricted to in-frame sequences. Some clones are absent from its copies; in checked studies, under half trace to an unresolved V gene, and the reason for the others is unknown. Clone size and V and J calls were adopted from that table, with D and trimming inferred from the DNA. In all, the sample holds approximately 150,000 clones, and over 70% of those were seen once. Roughly 8.6% of the sample goes to the ten largest clones.

To note about this clone: The specificity of this receptor is unknown. No much larger clonotype is one base removed from it; base qualities were not supplied.

Recombination connected TRBV6-2 or TRBV6-3 to TRBJ2-7; the central 7 bases match TRBD2. The clonotype was recovered from a man aged 45-65 years with active or convalescent COVID-19. Material for sequencing was peripheral blood. The CDR3 loop reads CASSYSVAGVGEQYF. The DNA sequence is as follows: TGTGCCAGCAGTTACTCGGTGGCGGGAGTGGGTGAGCAGTACTTC.